Given below is one T cell receptor (beta chain) in context. TCRdb's table, derived via immunoSEQ multiplex PCR, lists solely in-frame clones and lacks some. This table holds approximately 63,000 clones, roughly 75% found once. Single viable CD3+CD4+CD8-CD45RO+ cells were sorted as the memory CD4+ T cells. Positive selection with CD4 microbeads enriched total CD4+ T cells. This sample stems from a study of memory CD4+ T cells and cytomegalovirus serostatus. Looked up from germline, CDR1 is SGHRS and CDR2 is YFSETQ. V trimming: 6 bases; J trimming: 1 base; junction bases outside the gene matches: 4. The CDR3 is made up of 14 amino acids.

The V call is TRBV5-1, the J call TRBJ2-5; 9 nucleotides line up with TRBD2. The clonotype originates from an adult in good health and CMV-seronegative. Some clones in this sample may be carry-over from other donors' samples. Material: memory CD4+ T cells from blood. CDR3 in amino acids: CASNPAGGQETQYF. The CDR3 DNA reads TGCGCCAGCAACCCAGCGGGGGGCCAAGAGACCCAGTACTTC.